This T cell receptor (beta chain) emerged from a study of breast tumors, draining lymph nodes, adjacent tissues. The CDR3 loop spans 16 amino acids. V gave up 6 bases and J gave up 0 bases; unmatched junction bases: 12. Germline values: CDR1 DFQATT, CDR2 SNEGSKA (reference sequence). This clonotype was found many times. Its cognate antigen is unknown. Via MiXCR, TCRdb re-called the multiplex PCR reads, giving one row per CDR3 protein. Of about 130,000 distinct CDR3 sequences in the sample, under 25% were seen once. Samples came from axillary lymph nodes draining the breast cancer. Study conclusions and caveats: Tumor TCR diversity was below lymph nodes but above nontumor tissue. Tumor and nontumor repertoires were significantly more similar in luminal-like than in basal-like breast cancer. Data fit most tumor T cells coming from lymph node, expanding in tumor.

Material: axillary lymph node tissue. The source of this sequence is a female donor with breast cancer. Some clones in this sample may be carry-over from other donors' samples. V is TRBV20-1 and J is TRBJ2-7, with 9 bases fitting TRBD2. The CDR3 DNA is TGCAGTGCCGGCGGTGGACTAGCGAGAAACTCCTACGAGCAGTACTTC. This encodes CSAGGGLARNSYEQYF.